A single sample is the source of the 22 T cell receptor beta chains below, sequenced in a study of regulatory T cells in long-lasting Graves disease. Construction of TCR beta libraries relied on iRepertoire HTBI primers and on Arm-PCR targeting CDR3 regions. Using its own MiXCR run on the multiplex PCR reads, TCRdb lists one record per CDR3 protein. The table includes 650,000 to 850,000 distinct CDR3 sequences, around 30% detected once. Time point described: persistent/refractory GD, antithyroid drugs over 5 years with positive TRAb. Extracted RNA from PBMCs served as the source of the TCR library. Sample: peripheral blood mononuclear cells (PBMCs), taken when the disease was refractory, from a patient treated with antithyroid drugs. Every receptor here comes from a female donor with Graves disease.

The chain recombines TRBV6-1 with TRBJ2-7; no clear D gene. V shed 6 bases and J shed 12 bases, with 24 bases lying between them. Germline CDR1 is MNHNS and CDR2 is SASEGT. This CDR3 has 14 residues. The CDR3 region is CASSYFGTAHKRYF. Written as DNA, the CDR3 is TGTGCCAGCAGCTACTTTGGAACAGCTCACAAGCGGTACTTC.

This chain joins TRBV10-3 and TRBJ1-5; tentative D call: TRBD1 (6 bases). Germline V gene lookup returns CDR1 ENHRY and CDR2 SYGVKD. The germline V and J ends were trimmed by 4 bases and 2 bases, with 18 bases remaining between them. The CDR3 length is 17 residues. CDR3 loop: CAISVDSLSARNQPQHF. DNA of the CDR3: TGTGCCATCAGTGTGGACAGCCTGTCGGCACGCAATCAGCCCCAGCATTTT.

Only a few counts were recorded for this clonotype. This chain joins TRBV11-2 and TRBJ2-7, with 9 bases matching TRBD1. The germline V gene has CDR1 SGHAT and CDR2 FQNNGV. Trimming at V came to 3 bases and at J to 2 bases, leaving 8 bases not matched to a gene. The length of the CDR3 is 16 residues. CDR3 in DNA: TGTGCCAGCAGCTTTGAAGGGACAGGGATCACCTACGAGCAGTACTTC. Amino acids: CASSFEGTGITYEQYF.

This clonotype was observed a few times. DNA for the CDR3: TGCGCCAGCAGCTCGGGAGGCCGGGTCGGCTATGGCTACACCTTC. Amino acid sequence: CASSSGGRVGYGYTF. This rearrangement joins TRBV5-1 to TRBJ1-2; no clear D. CDR3 size: 15 residues. The germline gives CDR1 SGHRS, CDR2 YFSETQ. V was trimmed by 3 bases and J by 4 bases, leaving 16 bases between them.

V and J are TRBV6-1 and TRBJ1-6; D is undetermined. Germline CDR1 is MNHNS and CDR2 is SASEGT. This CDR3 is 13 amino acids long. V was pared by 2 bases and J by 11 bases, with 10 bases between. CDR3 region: CASSEIGNPPLHF. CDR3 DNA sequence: TGTGCCAGCAGTGAAATCGGGAATCCACCCCTCCACTTT.

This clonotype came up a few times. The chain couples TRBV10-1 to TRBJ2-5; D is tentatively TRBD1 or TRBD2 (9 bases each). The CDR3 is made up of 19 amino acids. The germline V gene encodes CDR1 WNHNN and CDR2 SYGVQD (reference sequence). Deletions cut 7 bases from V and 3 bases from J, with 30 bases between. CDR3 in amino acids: CASTRTGVCSGRCKETQYF. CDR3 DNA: TGCGCCAGCACCAGGACAGGGGTGTGTAGCGGGAGATGTAAAGAGACCCAGTACTTC.

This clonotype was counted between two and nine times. DNA for the CDR3: TGTGCCAGCAGCCCAGGGGATTTCAGCTATGGCTACACCTTC. Protein: CASSPGDFSYGYTF. This sequence joins TRBV5-6 and TRBJ1-2; perhaps TRBD1 as D (6 bases). V shed 4 bases and J shed 4 bases, with 14 bases lying between them. Germline V gene data show CDR1 as SGHDT and CDR2 as YYEEEE. This CDR3 has 14 residues.

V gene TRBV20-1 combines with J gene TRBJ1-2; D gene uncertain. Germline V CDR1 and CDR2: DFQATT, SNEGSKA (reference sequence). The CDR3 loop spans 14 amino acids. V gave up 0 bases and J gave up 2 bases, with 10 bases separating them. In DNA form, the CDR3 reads TGCAGTGCTAGAGATTGGAACGGCAACTATGGCTACACCTTC. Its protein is CSARDWNGNYGYTF.

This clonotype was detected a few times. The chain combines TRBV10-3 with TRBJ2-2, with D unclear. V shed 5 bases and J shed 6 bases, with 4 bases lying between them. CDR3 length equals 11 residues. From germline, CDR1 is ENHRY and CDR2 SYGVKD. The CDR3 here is CAISLAGELFF. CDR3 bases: TGTGCCATCAGTCTCGCCGGGGAGCTGTTTTTT.

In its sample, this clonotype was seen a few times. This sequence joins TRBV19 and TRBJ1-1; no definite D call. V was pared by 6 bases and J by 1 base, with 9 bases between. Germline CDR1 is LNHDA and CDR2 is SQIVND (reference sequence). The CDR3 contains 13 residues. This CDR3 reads CASSHAKNTEAFF. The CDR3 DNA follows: TGTGCCAGTAGCCACGCCAAGAACACTGAAGCTTTCTTT. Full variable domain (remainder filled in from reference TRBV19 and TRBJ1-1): DGGITQSPKYLFRKEGQNVTLSCEQNLNHDAMYWYRQDPGQGLRLIYYSQIVNDFQKGDIAEGYSVSREKKESFPLTVTSAQKNPTAFYLCASSHAKNTEAFFGQGTRLTVV.

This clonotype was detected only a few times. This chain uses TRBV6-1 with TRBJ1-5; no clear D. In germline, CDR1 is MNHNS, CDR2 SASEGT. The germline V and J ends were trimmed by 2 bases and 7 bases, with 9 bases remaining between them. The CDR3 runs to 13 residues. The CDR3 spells CASSEFRGQPQHF. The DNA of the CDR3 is TGTGCCAGCAGTGAATTTCGGGGACAGCCCCAGCATTTT.

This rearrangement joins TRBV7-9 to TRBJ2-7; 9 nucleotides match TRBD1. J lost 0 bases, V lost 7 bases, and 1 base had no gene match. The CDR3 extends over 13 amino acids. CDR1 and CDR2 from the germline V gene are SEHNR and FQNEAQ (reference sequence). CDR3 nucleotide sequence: TGTGCCAGCAAGACAGGGGGCTCCTACGAGCAGTACTTC. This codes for CASKTGGSYEQYF.

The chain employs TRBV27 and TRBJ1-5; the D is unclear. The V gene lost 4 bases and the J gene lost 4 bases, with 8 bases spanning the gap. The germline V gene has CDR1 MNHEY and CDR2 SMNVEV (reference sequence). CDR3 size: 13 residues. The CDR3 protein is CASSSAWNQPQHF. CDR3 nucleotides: TGTGCCAGCAGTTCCGCTTGGAATCAGCCCCAGCATTTT.

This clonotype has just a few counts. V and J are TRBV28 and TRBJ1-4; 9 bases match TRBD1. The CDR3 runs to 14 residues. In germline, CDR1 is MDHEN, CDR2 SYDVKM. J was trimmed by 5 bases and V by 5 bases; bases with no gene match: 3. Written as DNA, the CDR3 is TGTGCCAGCAGTGGGGACAGGGAAAATGAAAAACTGTTTTTT. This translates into CASSGDRENEKLFF.

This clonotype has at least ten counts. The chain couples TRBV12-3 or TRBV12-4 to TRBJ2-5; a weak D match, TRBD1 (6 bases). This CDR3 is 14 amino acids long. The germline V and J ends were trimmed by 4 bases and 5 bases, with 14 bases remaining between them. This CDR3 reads CASSWGQPGETQYF. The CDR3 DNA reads TGTGCCAGCAGTTGGGGGCAGCCCGGGGAGACCCAGTACTTC.

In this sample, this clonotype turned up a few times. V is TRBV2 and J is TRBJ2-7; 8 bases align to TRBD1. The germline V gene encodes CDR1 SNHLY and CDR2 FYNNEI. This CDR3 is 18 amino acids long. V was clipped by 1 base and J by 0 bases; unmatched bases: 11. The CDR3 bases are TGTGCCAGCAGTGAAGAGGGCAGGGGGCCAAGGTTCTCCTACGAGCAGTACTTC. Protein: CASSEEGRGPRFSYEQYF.

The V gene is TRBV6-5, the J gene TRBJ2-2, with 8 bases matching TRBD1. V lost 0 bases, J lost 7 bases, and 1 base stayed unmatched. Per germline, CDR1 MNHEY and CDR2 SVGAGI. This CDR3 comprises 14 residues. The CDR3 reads CASSYSRGRGELFF. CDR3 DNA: TGTGCCAGCAGTTACTCCAGGGGGCGCGGGGAGCTGTTTTTT.

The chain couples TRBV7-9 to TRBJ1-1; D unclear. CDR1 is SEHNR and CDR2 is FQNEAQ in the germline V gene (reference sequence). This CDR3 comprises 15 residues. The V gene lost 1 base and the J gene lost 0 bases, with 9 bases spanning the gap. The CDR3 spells CASSLVGDLNTEAFF. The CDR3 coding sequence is TGTGCCAGCAGCTTAGTTGGAGATTTGAACACTGAAGCTTTCTTT. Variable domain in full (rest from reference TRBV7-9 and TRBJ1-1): DTGVSQNPRHKITKRGQNVTFRCDPISEHNRLYWYRQTLGQGPEFLTYFQNEAQLEKSRLLSDRFSAERPKGSFSTLEIQRTEQGDSAMYLCASSLVGDLNTEAFFGQGTRLTVV.

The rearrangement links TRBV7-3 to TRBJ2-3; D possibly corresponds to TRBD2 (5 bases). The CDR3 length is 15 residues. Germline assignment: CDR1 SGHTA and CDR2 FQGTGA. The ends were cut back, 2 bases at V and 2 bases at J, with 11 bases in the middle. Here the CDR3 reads CASSLETGNTDTQYF. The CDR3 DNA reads TGTGCCAGCAGCTTAGAGACGGGGAACACAGATACGCAGTATTTT. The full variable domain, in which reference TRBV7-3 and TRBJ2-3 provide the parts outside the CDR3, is GAGVSQTPSNKVTEKGKYVELRCDPISGHTALYWYRQSLGQGPEFLIYFQGTGAADDSGLPNDRFFAVRPEGSVSTLKIQRTERGDSAVYLCASSLETGNTDTQYFGPGTRLTVL.

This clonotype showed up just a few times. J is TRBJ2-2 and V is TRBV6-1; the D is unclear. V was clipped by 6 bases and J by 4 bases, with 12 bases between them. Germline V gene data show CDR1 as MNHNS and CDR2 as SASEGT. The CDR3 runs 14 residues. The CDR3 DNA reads TGTGCCAGCAGAGACCCGGACGGCACCGGGGAGCTGTTTTTT. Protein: CASRDPDGTGELFF.

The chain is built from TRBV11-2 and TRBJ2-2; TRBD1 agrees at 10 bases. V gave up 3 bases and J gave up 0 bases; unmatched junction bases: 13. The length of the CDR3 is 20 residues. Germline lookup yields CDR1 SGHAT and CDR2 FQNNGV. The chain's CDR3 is CASSFPGTGDFNANTGELFF. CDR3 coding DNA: TGTGCCAGCAGCTTTCCCGGGACAGGGGACTTTAATGCGAACACCGGGGAGCTGTTTTTT.

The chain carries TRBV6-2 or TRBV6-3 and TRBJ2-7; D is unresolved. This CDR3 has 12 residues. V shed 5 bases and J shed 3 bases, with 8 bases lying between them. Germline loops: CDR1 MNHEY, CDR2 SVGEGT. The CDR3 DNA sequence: TGTGCCAGCAGTGAAGCCTTCTACGAGCAGTACTTC. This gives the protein CASSEAFYEQYF.